These 19 T cell receptor beta chains share one sample of origin, sequenced in a study of T-cell reconstitution after alpha-beta-depleted transplantation in children. Unique molecular identifiers were incorporated when the TCRbeta library was constructed. TCRdb processed the PCR reads anew with MiXCR; each CDR3 protein has one entry. The table lists under 850,000 distinct CDR3 sequences, roughly 13% of them singletons. The sample here was PBMCs, taken before TCRalphabeta/CD19-depleted stem cell transplant. Source of these receptors: a girl aged 2 to 9 with congenital amegakaryocytic thrombocytopenia, due to receive a stem cell transplant.

The CDR3 here is CASSARGATDTQYF. The DNA of the CDR3 is TGTGCCAGCAGCGCGCGAGGAGCCACAGATACGCAGTATTTT. J is TRBJ2-3 and V is TRBV9; D ambiguous. There are 14 residues in the CDR3. Trimming removed 3 bases from V and 2 bases from J, with 10 bases in between. CDR1 and CDR2 from the germline V gene are SGDLS and YYNGEE.

V is TRBV27 and J is TRBJ2-7; 9 bases are shared with TRBD1. This CDR3 spans 12 amino acids. V shed 6 bases and J 6 bases; nucleotides not matched to a gene: 3. CDR1 MNHEY and CDR2 SMNVEV come from the germline V gene (reference sequence). This CDR3 is CASSSTGGEQYF. The CDR3 coding sequence is TGTGCCAGCAGCTCGACAGGGGGCGAGCAGTACTTC.

V usage is TRBV29-1 and J usage is TRBJ2-7; no clear D. Germline V gene sequence: CDR1 SQVTM, CDR2 ANQGSEA. The ends were cut back, 6 bases at V and 0 bases at J, with 15 bases in the middle. The CDR3 runs to 14 residues. The CDR3 here is CSVPGPLSSYEQYF. The CDR3 DNA follows: TGCAGCGTCCCCGGACCCCTGAGCTCCTACGAGCAGTACTTC.

This chain connects TRBV12-3 or TRBV12-4 to TRBJ2-1, with 7 bases fitting TRBD2. V lost 4 bases, J lost 5 bases, and 5 bases stayed unmatched. CDR3 length: 14 residues. CDR3 sequence: CASSSGLKNNEQFF. The DNA of the CDR3 is TGTGCCAGCAGTTCGGGACTAAAAAACAATGAGCAGTTCTTC.

This clonotype was observed a handful of times. The J gene is TRBJ2-3, the V gene TRBV7-9, with D unclear. This CDR3 region has 12 residues. Trimming stripped 7 bases from V and 2 bases from J, with 7 bases between. Germline lookup yields CDR1 SEHNR and CDR2 FQNEAQ (reference sequence). CDR3 DNA sequence: TGTGCCAGCACCCCTAACACAGATACGCAGTATTTT. It specifies CASTPNTDTQYF.

This chain links TRBV20-1 with TRBJ2-2, with 13 bases fitting TRBD2. Per the germline V gene, CDR1 is DFQATT and CDR2 is SNEGSKA (reference sequence). The CDR3 sequence is 16 residues long. The junction had 8 bases not matched to a gene; V was cut back by 3 bases and J by 7 bases. CDR3 sequence (DNA): TGCAGTGCTAGTCGGACTAGCGGGAGTCAGGGCGGGGAGCTGTTTTTT. Its protein is CSASRTSGSQGGELFF.

The sample holds one count of this clonotype. A much larger clone lies one base from this, so it may be a read error. This chain joins TRBV10-3 and TRBJ2-3; D is perhaps TRBD2 (6 bases). The CDR3 spans 13 residues. CDR1 is ENHRY and CDR2 is SYGVKD in the germline V gene. V was pared by 2 bases and J by 10 bases, with 13 bases between. DNA for the CDR3: TGTGCCATCAGTGAGACCGGAGGGGATTCGCAGTATTTT. It is translated as CAISETGGDSQYF.

The rearrangement uses TRBV7-2 and TRBJ2-4, with D perhaps TRBD1 (5 bases). Per the germline V gene, CDR1 is SGHTA and CDR2 is FQGNSA. This CDR3 is built from 16 residues. Trimming shortened V by 1 base and J by 7 bases, and 17 bases separated the two germline ends. The CDR3 sequence: CASSLEFLAGRNIQYF. CDR3 DNA: TGTGCCAGCAGCTTAGAATTTCTGGCAGGGCGGAACATTCAGTACTTC.

This clonotype was recorded at least ten times. The chain employs TRBV5-1 and TRBJ2-7; 8 bases align to TRBD1. Trimming at V came to 2 bases and at J to 6 bases, leaving 10 bases not matched to a gene. CDR1 is SGHRS, CDR2 YFSETQ, per germline. The CDR3 is 15 residues long. CDR3 nucleotide sequence: TGCGCCAGCAGCTTTCTCTCGGACAGGGTCGGCGAGCAGTACTTC. Encoded protein: CASSFLSDRVGEQYF.

This clonotype was counted many times. The CDR3 DNA reads as TGCGCCAGCAGCCAAGTGGCAGGGACCTACAATGAGCAGTTCTTC. Translation: CASSQVAGTYNEQFF. This sequence joins TRBV4-1 and TRBJ2-1; TRBD1 might be the D (5 bases). CDR1 is MGHRA, CDR2 YSYEKL, per germline. The CDR3 is 15 residues long. The V end lost 1 base, the J end lost 2 bases, and 9 bases lay between the germline ends.

A few counts support this clonotype. This chain uses TRBV20-1 with TRBJ2-7, with D possibly TRBD2 on 6 matching bases. The CDR3 runs to 15 residues. Per the germline V gene, CDR1 is DFQATT and CDR2 is SNEGSKA (reference sequence). V lost 0 bases and J lost 2, with 14 bases in between. The DNA for the CDR3 is TGCAGTGCTAGAGATTTCCGGGAGAGCGCCTACGAGCAGTACTTC. Protein sequence: CSARDFRESAYEQYF.

This clonotype was observed at least ten times. This chain connects TRBV27 to TRBJ2-1; D gene uncertain. Trimming pared 5 bases from V and 7 bases from J, leaving 15 bases between. The CDR3 has 14 residues. Germline assignment: CDR1 MNHEY and CDR2 SMNVEV (reference sequence). Written as DNA, the CDR3 is TGTGCCAGCAGTCAGATTTGGGGTAAGAATGAGCAGTTCTTC. This codes for CASSQIWGKNEQFF.

The chain is built from TRBV7-6 and TRBJ2-3; D is uncertain. The CDR3 has 16 amino acids. The germline CDR1 and CDR2 sequences are SGHVS and FNYEAQ. V lost 5 bases to trimming and J lost 0 bases, with 15 bases between them. This CDR3 reads CASSPGPDPSTDTQYF. CDR3 sequence (DNA): TGTGCCAGCAGCCCCGGCCCAGATCCGAGCACAGATACGCAGTATTTT.

The chain couples TRBV5-1 to TRBJ2-7, with D perhaps TRBD1 or TRBD2 (5 bases each). Germline CDR1 and CDR2: SGHRS and YFSETQ. This CDR3 region has 15 residues. V lost 0 bases and J 2 bases, leaving 12 bases between the germline ends. The CDR3 DNA follows: TGCGCCAGCAGCTTGGTCTTTGGGACGGCCTACGAGCAGTACTTC. This translates into CASSLVFGTAYEQYF.

As regards this clonotype: A much larger clone differs from this one at a single base, so this may be a read error. The V call is TRBV29-1, the J call TRBJ1-2; D call uncertain. Germline V CDR1 and CDR2: SQVTM, ANQGSEA. The CDR3 contains 11 residues. The DNA for the CDR3 is TGCAGCGTTGAAGATGGGAATGGCTACCCCTTC. It translates to CSVEDGNGYPF.

This clonotype has just a few counts. The rearrangement uses TRBV27 and TRBJ2-3, with 8 bases aligning to TRBD2. Germline V gene sequence: CDR1 MNHEY, CDR2 SMNVEV (reference sequence). The V gene end was trimmed by 3 bases and the J gene end by 6 bases; junction bases not matched to a gene: 11. The CDR3 spans 16 residues. The CDR3, as DNA: TGTGCCAGCAGTTTCCTAATTGCGGGAGGCCCGGATACGCAGTATTTT. It is translated as CASSFLIAGGPDTQYF.

This clonotype was detected a few times. The chain is built from TRBV5-1 and TRBJ1-2, with 8 bases aligning to TRBD1. The V gene's germline CDR1 is SGHRS and CDR2 YFSETQ. This CDR3 is 14 amino acids long. The J segment lost 4 bases and the V segment lost 3 bases, leaving 5 bases of the junction unmatched. CDR3: CASSSTGVVYGYTF. DNA for the CDR3: TGCGCCAGCAGCTCGACAGGGGTTGTCTATGGCTACACCTTC.

This clonotype came up a few times. This chain joins TRBV20-1 and TRBJ2-7; TRBD2 agrees at 7 bases. With 5 bases clipped from V and 1 base from J, the junction kept 11 bases outside the gene matches. CDR1 is DFQATT and CDR2 is SNEGSKA in the germline V gene (reference sequence). The CDR3 has 15 amino acids. This CDR3 is CSASRFGRESYEQYF. The CDR3 coding sequence is TGCAGTGCTTCCAGATTTGGGCGGGAGTCCTACGAGCAGTACTTC.

As to this clonotype: At one of its ends the junction is not consistent with the germline gene, which may arise from a read error. The rearrangement uses TRBV7-6 and TRBJ2-7; 7 nucleotides agree with TRBD1. Germline values: CDR1 SGHVS, CDR2 FNYEAQ. This CDR3 comprises 15 residues. CDR3 bases: TGTGCCAGCAGCTTACTCGGGCAGGGGGTTTACGAGCAGTCCTTC. Its protein product is CASSLLGQGVYEQSF.